This T cell receptor beta chain was recovered during a study of T cells after somatic rescue of genetic block. Profiling relied on immunoSEQ multiplex PCR, and the TCRdb table lists in-frame clones only, not all of them. Among under 15,000 clones listed, over 60% were seen once. The CDR3 has 14 amino acids. Germline V CDR1 and CDR2: MGHRA, YSYEKL. The germline V and J ends were trimmed by 1 base and 2 bases, with 9 bases remaining between them. The sequenced material came from peripheral blood mononuclear cells (PBMCs). This TCR came from a boy between 10 and 17 years old. The rearrangement joins TRBV4-1 to TRBJ2-7, with a possible D match to TRBD1 (6 bases). The CDR3 spells CASSQGGPTYEQYF. DNA for the CDR3: TGCGCCAGCAGCCAAGGGGGGCCTACCTACGAGCAGTACTTC.